This paragraph reports one TCR beta chain. Germline V gives CDR1 SGHTA, CDR2 FQGNSA. Trimming removed 3 bases at V and 5 bases at J, with 19 bases between. The CDR3 spans 16 residues. This record comes from a study of blood T cell repertoires in COVID-19. The protocol was immunoSEQ multiplex PCR, while the TCRdb copy is restricted to in-frame clones and leaves out a portion. The sample includes just over 650,000 clones, more than 80% of them seen just once. Material for sequencing was peripheral blood. The receptor's source is a woman in her late teens or twenties with acute or convalescent COVID-19. The chain carries TRBV7-2 and TRBJ1-2; D may be TRBD1 (6 bases). This CDR3 reads CASSFRPLTGQYGYTF. The CDR3 nucleotides read TGTGCCAGCAGCTTCCGCCCTCTGACAGGACAATATGGCTACACCTTC.